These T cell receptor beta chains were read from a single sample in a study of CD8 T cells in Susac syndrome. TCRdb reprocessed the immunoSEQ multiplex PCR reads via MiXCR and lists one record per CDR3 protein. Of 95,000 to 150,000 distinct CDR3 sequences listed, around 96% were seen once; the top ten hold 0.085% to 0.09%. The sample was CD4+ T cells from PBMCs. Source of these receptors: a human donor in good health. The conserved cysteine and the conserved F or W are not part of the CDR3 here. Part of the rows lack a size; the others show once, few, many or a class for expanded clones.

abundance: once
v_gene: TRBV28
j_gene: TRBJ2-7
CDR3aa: ASISERAHSYEQY

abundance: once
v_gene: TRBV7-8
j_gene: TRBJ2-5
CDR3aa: ASMVPRGRLGQETQY

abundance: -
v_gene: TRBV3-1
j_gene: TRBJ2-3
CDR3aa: ASSQVAITDTQY

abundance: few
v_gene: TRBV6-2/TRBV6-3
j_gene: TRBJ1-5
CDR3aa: ASSGTGNQPQH

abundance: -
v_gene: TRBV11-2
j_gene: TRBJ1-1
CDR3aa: ASSFGQHMNTEAF

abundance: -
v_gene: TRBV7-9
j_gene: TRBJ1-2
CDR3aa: ASRRDLDRGYT

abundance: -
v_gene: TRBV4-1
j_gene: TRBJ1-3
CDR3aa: ASSQDKYTSGNTIY

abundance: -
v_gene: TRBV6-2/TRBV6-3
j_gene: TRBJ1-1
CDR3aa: ASEGRGNTEAF

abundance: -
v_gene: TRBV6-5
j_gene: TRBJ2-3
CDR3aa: ASSYSGGLPGPSTDTQY

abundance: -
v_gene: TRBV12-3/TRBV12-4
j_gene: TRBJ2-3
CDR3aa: ASSLTDPHTQY

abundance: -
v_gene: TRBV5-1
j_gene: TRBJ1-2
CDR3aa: ASSLLRDNYGYT

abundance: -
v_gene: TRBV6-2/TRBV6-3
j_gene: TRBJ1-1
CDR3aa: ASSGDMNTEAF

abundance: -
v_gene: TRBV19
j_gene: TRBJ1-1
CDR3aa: ASSIQGQTEAF

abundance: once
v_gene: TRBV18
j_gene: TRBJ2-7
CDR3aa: ASSPITVTSGSWHEQY

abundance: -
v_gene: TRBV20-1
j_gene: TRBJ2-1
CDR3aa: SATPMAGRSYNEQF

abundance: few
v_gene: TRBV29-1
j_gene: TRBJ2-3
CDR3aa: SATGTTSTDTQY

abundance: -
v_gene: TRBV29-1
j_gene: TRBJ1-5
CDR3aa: SGDPQGGKGNQPQH

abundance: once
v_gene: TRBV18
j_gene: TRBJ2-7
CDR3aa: ASSPTESYEQY

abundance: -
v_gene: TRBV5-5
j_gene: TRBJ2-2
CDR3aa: ASSFLAGSTGELF

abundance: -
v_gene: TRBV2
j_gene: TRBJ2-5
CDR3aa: ASTSPETQY

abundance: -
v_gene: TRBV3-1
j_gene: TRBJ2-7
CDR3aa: ASSQRPHLSEQY

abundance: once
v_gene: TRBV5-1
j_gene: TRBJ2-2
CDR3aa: ASKREAANTGELF

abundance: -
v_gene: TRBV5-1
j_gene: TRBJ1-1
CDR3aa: ASSLAGQPEAF

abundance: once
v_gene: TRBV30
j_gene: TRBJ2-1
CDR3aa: AWKGGNNEQF

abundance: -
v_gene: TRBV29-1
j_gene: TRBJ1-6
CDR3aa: SVARTSDSPLH

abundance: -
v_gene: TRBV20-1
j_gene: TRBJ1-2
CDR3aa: SGTDNYGYT

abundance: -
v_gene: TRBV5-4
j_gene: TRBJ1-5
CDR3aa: ASSLDRGQGQPQH

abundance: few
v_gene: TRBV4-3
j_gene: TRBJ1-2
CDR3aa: ASSQGQGANYGYT